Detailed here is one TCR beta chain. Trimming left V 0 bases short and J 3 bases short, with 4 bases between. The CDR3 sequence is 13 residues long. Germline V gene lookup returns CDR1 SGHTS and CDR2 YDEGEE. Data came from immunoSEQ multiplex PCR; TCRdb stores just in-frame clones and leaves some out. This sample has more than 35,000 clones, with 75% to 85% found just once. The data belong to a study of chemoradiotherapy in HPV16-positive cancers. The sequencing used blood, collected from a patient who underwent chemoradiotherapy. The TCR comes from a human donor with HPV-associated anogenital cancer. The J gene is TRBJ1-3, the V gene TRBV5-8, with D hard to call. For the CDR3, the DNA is TGTGCCAGCAGCTTGGGGTTTGGAAACACCATATATTTT. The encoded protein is CASSLGFGNTIYF. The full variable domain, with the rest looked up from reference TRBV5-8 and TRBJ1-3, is EAGVTQSPTHLIKTRGQQATLRCSPISGHTSVYWYQQALGLGLQFLLWYDEGEERNRGNFPPRFSGRQFPNYSSELNVNALELEDSALYLCASSLGFGNTIYFGEGSWLTVV.